This is a list of T cell receptor beta chains from one sample in a study of cytomegalovirus exposure and HLA in healthy donors. Produced via immunoSEQ multiplex PCR; TCRdb's table is partial and in-frame only. The profile shows under 50,000 clones, around three fifths of them singletons. The sample consisted of PBMCs. The source is a man in his fifties or sixties in good health and CMV-seropositive. The CDR3 runs from the conserved cysteine through the conserved F or W. Each record gives: CDR3 protein, CDR3 DNA, J gene, V gene, clone size, D gene. The D gene is left open where the match is weak. Clone size is not always given. Where it is, it says once, few, many or a class for expanded clones.

CDR3: CASQSGDRGASAPGNQPQHF
DNA: TGTGCCAGCCAAAGTGGGGACAGGGGAGCGTCCGCGCCTGGTAATCAGCCCCAGCATTTT
J: TRBJ1-5
V: TRBV7-6
size: NA
D: TRBD1

CDR3: CASLGTVNSPLHF
DNA: TGTGCCAGTCTAGGGACAGTCAATTCACCCCTCCACTTT
J: TRBJ1-6
V: TRBV19
size: NA
D: TRBD1

CDR3: CASSLGGTGGAKGYTF
DNA: TGTGCCAGCAGCTTAGGTGGGACAGGGGGCGCGAAAGGCTACACCTTC
J: TRBJ1-2
V: TRBV7-2
size: NA
D: TRBD1

CDR3: CASSEALQGGEQYF
DNA: TGTGCCAGCAGTGAAGCGCTCCAGGGTGGGGAGCAGTACTTC
J: TRBJ2-7
V: TRBV6-1
size: few
D: NA

CDR3: CASSVAPGEKLFF
DNA: TGTGCCAGCAGCGTAGCTCCGGGGGAAAAACTGTTTTTT
J: TRBJ1-4
V: TRBV9
size: few
D: NA

CDR3: CASSLADRGAPLHF
DNA: TGTGCCAGCAGCTTAGCCGACAGGGGAGCACCCCTCCACTTT
J: TRBJ1-6
V: TRBV7-8
size: few
D: TRBD1

CDR3: CASSFSTNYGYTF
DNA: TGCGCCAGCAGCTTCAGTACTAACTATGGCTACACCTTC
J: TRBJ1-2
V: TRBV5-1
size: NA
D: NA

CDR3: CASSPGPNYGYTF
DNA: TGTGCCAGCTCACCGGGCCCTAACTATGGCTACACCTTC
J: TRBJ1-2
V: TRBV18
size: large
D: NA

CDR3: CASSLGTGRTDTQYF
DNA: TGTGCCAGCAGCCTAGGGACAGGGAGAACAGATACGCAGTATTTT
J: TRBJ2-3
V: TRBV7-2
size: NA
D: TRBD1

CDR3: CASRQTGQANIQYF
DNA: TGTGCCAGTAGACAGACAGGCCAGGCGAACATTCAGTACTTC
J: TRBJ2-4
V: TRBV27
size: NA
D: NA

CDR3: CAITGLAGEQYF
DNA: TGTGCCATCACTGGACTAGCGGGGGAGCAGTACTTC
J: TRBJ2-7
V: TRBV10-3
size: NA
D: TRBD2

CDR3: CASTPGLATNTGELFF
DNA: TGTGCCAGCACCCCCGGACTAGCGACGAACACCGGGGAGCTGTTTTTT
J: TRBJ2-2
V: TRBV6-6
size: few
D: TRBD2

CDR3: CASSEGRAYYEQYF
DNA: TGTGCCAGCAGTGAGGGCAGGGCCTATTACGAGCAGTACTTC
J: TRBJ2-7
V: TRBV2
size: NA
D: NA

CDR3: CAISGRGRGAPPLYEQYF
DNA: TGTGCCATCAGTGGTCGTGGCAGGGGCGCTCCCCCCCTCTACGAGCAGTACTTC
J: TRBJ2-7
V: TRBV10-3
size: medium-sized
D: NA

CDR3: CASSLLQGNEQYF
DNA: TGTGCCAGCAGCCTCCTCCAGGGGAACGAGCAGTACTTC
J: TRBJ2-7
V: TRBV7-2
size: NA
D: NA

CDR3: CASSEDSSYEQYF
DNA: TGTGCCAGCAGCGAGGACAGTTCCTACGAGCAGTACTTC
J: TRBJ2-7
V: TRBV7-3
size: many
D: NA

CDR3: CAPRDSITDTQYF
DNA: TGTGCCCCCCGGGACTCAATCACAGATACGCAGTATTTT
J: TRBJ2-3
V: TRBV7-9
size: NA
D: NA

CDR3: CASSATGAHNEQFF
DNA: TGTGCCAGCTCAGCGACAGGGGCCCACAATGAGCAGTTCTTC
J: TRBJ2-1
V: TRBV18
size: NA
D: TRBD1

CDR3: CASSPGVVSGNTIYF
DNA: TGTGCCAGCAGCCCGGGAGTAGTCTCTGGAAACACCATATATTTT
J: TRBJ1-3
V: TRBV7-2
size: NA
D: NA

CDR3: CASSSYRDSVSPLHF
DNA: TGTGCCAGCAGCTCTTATAGAGACAGTGTTTCACCCCTCCACTTT
J: TRBJ1-6
V: TRBV9
size: NA
D: NA

CDR3: CASSPNGKTQYF
DNA: TGTGCCAGCAGCCCAAACGGGAAGACCCAGTACTTC
J: TRBJ2-5
V: TRBV7-9
size: NA
D: NA

CDR3: CASSPDIVYNEQFF
DNA: TGTGCCAGCAGCCCCGACATAGTGTACAATGAGCAGTTCTTC
J: TRBJ2-1
V: TRBV7-8
size: NA
D: NA

CDR3: CASSLSYGRGQDTQYF
DNA: TGTGCCAGCAGCTTAAGTTACGGCAGGGGGCAAGATACGCAGTATTTT
J: TRBJ2-3
V: TRBV11-1
size: NA
D: TRBD1

CDR3: CASSFGQGGGYTF
DNA: TGCGCCAGCAGCTTCGGACAGGGCGGTGGCTACACCTTC
J: TRBJ1-2
V: TRBV5-1
size: few
D: TRBD1

CDR3: CASSLASSNYGYTF
DNA: TGCGCCAGCAGCTTGGCTAGCAGTAACTATGGCTACACCTTC
J: TRBJ1-2
V: TRBV5-1
size: NA
D: NA

CDR3: CASSGLAGGTTTGELFF
DNA: TGTGCCAGCAGCGGATTAGCGGGGGGAACCACCACCGGGGAGCTGTTTTTT
J: TRBJ2-2
V: TRBV4-2
size: NA
D: TRBD2

CDR3: CASRGREREKLFF
DNA: TGTGCCAGCAGGGGCAGGGAAAGGGAAAAACTGTTTTTT
J: TRBJ1-4
V: TRBV28
size: once
D: NA

CDR3: CASSLGQGPNGYTF
DNA: TGTGCCAGCTCACTAGGACAGGGTCCGAATGGCTACACCTTC
J: TRBJ1-2
V: TRBV18
size: few
D: TRBD1

CDR3: CASSDFGRGGVNSPLHF
DNA: TGTGCCAGCAGTGATTTCGGGAGGGGGGGGGTCAATTCACCCCTCCACTTT
J: TRBJ1-6
V: TRBV25-1
size: NA
D: NA

CDR3: CSAMGQFATNEKLFF
DNA: TGCAGCGCCATGGGACAGTTTGCAACTAATGAAAAACTGTTTTTT
J: TRBJ1-4
V: TRBV29-1
size: NA
D: TRBD1

CDR3: CASSHPRSDSYEQYF
DNA: TGTGCCAGCAGCCACCCCAGGTCGGACTCCTACGAGCAGTACTTC
J: TRBJ2-7
V: TRBV6-5
size: few
D: NA

CDR3: CASSLGRGEAQPQHF
DNA: TGTGCCAGCAGCTTAGGCAGGGGTGAAGCCCAGCCCCAGCATTTT
J: TRBJ1-5
V: TRBV7-2
size: NA
D: NA

CDR3: CASSLAVNSYNEQFF
DNA: TGCGCCAGCAGCTTGGCTGTAAACTCCTACAATGAGCAGTTCTTC
J: TRBJ2-1
V: TRBV5-1
size: few
D: NA

CDR3: CASSLQGGNSPLHF
DNA: TGTGCCAGCAGCCTGCAGGGGGGTAATTCACCCCTCCACTTT
J: TRBJ1-6
V: TRBV7-8
size: NA
D: TRBD1

CDR3: CASSLGGDGGELFF
DNA: TGCGCCAGCAGTCTAGGAGGGGATGGCGGGGAGCTGTTTTTT
J: TRBJ2-2
V: TRBV5-1
size: NA
D: NA

CDR3: CAWSSQDRGYGYTF
DNA: TGTGCCTGGAGTAGCCAAGACAGGGGCTATGGCTACACCTTC
J: TRBJ1-2
V: TRBV30
size: NA
D: TRBD1

CDR3: CASSLGLTGVNSPLHF
DNA: TGTGCCAGCAGCTTGGGCTTGACAGGGGTTAATTCACCCCTCCACTTT
J: TRBJ1-6
V: TRBV5-6
size: NA
D: TRBD1

CDR3: CASSQELAGVYEQYF
DNA: TGCGCCAGCAGCCAAGAACTAGCGGGGGTCTACGAGCAGTACTTC
J: TRBJ2-7
V: TRBV4-3
size: NA
D: TRBD2

CDR3: CATSLPYSSGEQFF
DNA: TGTGCCACCAGCCTCCCCTATAGCAGCGGAGAGCAGTTCTTC
J: TRBJ2-1
V: TRBV15
size: few
D: NA

CDR3: CASSYLAGANVLTF
DNA: TGTGCCAGCAGTTATTTAGCTGGGGCCAACGTCCTGACTTTC
J: TRBJ2-6
V: TRBV6-6
size: NA
D: NA

CDR3: CASSSGNGETQYF
DNA: TGTGCCAGCAGTTCGGGGAACGGGGAGACCCAGTACTTC
J: TRBJ2-5
V: TRBV5-6
size: NA
D: NA

CDR3: CASSQDRTGQFF
DNA: TGCGCCAGCAGCCAAGATCGAACGGGGCAGTTCTTC
J: TRBJ2-1
V: TRBV4-1
size: NA
D: NA

CDR3: CASSSLEGVYGYTF
DNA: TGTGCCAGCAGTTCCCTAGAAGGAGTCTATGGCTACACCTTC
J: TRBJ1-2
V: TRBV2
size: once
D: NA

CDR3: CASSLGGGSRAFF
DNA: TGTGCCAGCAGCCTAGGAGGGGGCAGTAGAGCTTTCTTT
J: TRBJ1-1
V: TRBV7-2
size: NA
D: TRBD1

CDR3: CAWSTENIQYF
DNA: TGTGCCTGGAGTACGGAAAACATTCAGTACTTC
J: TRBJ2-4
V: TRBV30
size: NA
D: NA

CDR3: CASSLAAQGYSAEQYF
DNA: TGTGCCAGCAGCTTAGCGGCACAGGGGTATTCTGCCGAGCAGTACTTC
J: TRBJ2-7
V: TRBV7-2
size: NA
D: TRBD1

CDR3: CASSFQDRGNTEAFF
DNA: TGCGCCAGCAGCTTCCAGGACAGGGGGAACACTGAAGCTTTCTTT
J: TRBJ1-1
V: TRBV5-1
size: NA
D: TRBD1

CDR3: CASSLTGLYNEQFF
DNA: TGTGCCAGCAGCTTAACAGGGCTCTACAATGAGCAGTTCTTC
J: TRBJ2-1
V: TRBV7-9
size: NA
D: NA

CDR3: CASTANQGNQPQHF
DNA: TGTGCCAGTACCGCCAACCAGGGCAATCAGCCCCAGCATTTT
J: TRBJ1-5
V: TRBV19
size: once
D: NA

CDR3: CASSLRSTTDPEQFF
DNA: TGTGCCAGCAGCCTTCGTTCGACTACCGACCCGGAGCAGTTCTTC
J: TRBJ2-1
V: TRBV11-2
size: NA
D: NA